The 16 T cell receptor beta chains below come from one sample, sequenced in a study of CD8 T cells in ankylosing spondylitis. Study-wide findings and caveats: One TCR beta motif, made up of roughly eight highly homologous variants, appeared characteristic of ankylosing spondylitis blood.

TCRdb reprocessed the 5' RACE reads with MiXCR, giving one entry per CDR3 protein. The table has roughly 370,000 distinct CDR3 sequences, about 22% seen once. Their recognized antigens are unknown. Sequenced material: blood, either unsorted or a sorted T cell fraction (not recorded which). Receptors were obtained from a male donor with ankylosing spondylitis.

This clonotype has ten or more counts. The V call is TRBV29-1, the J call TRBJ1-1, with 7 bases lining up with TRBD1. The CDR3 sequence is 14 residues long. From germline, CDR1 is SQVTM and CDR2 ANQGSEA. V lost 3 bases to trimming and J lost 7 bases; unmatched junction nucleotides: 11. The CDR3 DNA follows: TGCAGCGTTGACTTAACAGGGGCATTAAGTGAAGCTTTCTTT. Amino acid sequence: CSVDLTGALSEAFF.

This clonotype was seen ten or more times. The chain links TRBV7-2 to TRBJ2-3; 7 positions match TRBD2. The germline V gene has CDR1 SGHTA and CDR2 FQGNSA. The J segment lost 3 bases and the V segment lost 0 bases, leaving 3 bases of the junction unmatched. The CDR3 length is 15 residues. CDR3 sequence (DNA): TGTGCCAGCAGCTTAGCGCGCGGGAGTACAGATACGCAGTATTTT. Amino acid sequence: CASSLARGSTDTQYF.

The chain has TRBV4-2 and TRBJ1-4; a weak D match, TRBD1 (5 bases). Germline V gene lookup returns CDR1 LGHNA and CDR2 YNFKEQ. This CDR3 comprises 14 residues. V was cut by 6 bases and J by 4 bases, with 12 bases left in between. CDR3 in DNA: TGTGCCAGCAGTACCCGGGACGGTAATGAAAAACTGTTTTTT. As protein: CASSTRDGNEKLFF.

V is TRBV20-1 and J is TRBJ2-7, with TRBD2 matching 11 bases. Trimming took 3 bases from V and 3 from J; bases not matched to a gene: 10. The CDR3 consists of 16 residues. Germline CDR1 DFQATT, CDR2 SNEGSKA (reference sequence). The CDR3 reads CSASLPGTSGYYEQYF. The CDR3 nucleotides are TGCAGTGCTAGTTTGCCAGGGACTAGCGGATACTACGAGCAGTACTTC.

The chain carries TRBV2 and TRBJ2-7; TRBD2 might be the D (6 bases). Trimming removed 8 bases from V and 5 bases from J, with 25 bases in between. The CDR3 is made up of 16 amino acids. The germline gives CDR1 SNHLY, CDR2 FYNNEI. The DNA of the CDR3 is TGTGCCAGCGATCCCGGAGGGCCTTTGGGGTTTGACGAGCAGTACTTC. It translates to CASDPGGPLGFDEQYF.

The CDR3 protein is CSANSLLTYNEQFF. As DNA, the CDR3 is TGCAGTGCTAATAGTCTACTAACCTACAATGAGCAGTTCTTC. The gene calls are TRBV20-1 and TRBJ2-1; D is ambiguous. The ends were cut back, 4 bases at V and 2 bases at J, with 12 bases in the middle. CDR1 is DFQATT, CDR2 SNEGSKA, per germline (reference sequence). CDR3 length: 14 amino acids.

The V call is TRBV5-1, the J call TRBJ1-4; 8 bases are a match to TRBD1. The ends lost 4 bases at V and 8 bases at J; junction bases unmatched: 10. The CDR3 consists of 15 residues. CDR1 is SGHRS, CDR2 YFSETQ, per germline. CDR3 in amino acids: CASSPLGTGGEKLFF. In nucleotides, the CDR3 is TGCGCCAGCAGCCCGTTAGGGACAGGCGGGGAAAAACTGTTTTTT.

The chain links TRBV12-3 or TRBV12-4 to TRBJ1-2; D perhaps matches TRBD1 (6 bases). The V end was cut by 3 bases, the J end by 7 bases, with 12 bases between. The CDR3 is 13 amino acids. CDR3 residues: CASSFTGNGGYTF. The CDR3 DNA sequence: TGTGCCAGCAGTTTTACAGGGAATGGTGGCTACACCTTC.

This clonotype was seen ten or more times. This chain uses TRBV4-1 with TRBJ2-3; 7 positions agree with TRBD1. CDR3 length: 16 residues. From germline, CDR1 is MGHRA and CDR2 YSYEKL. The J segment lost 0 bases and the V segment lost 1 base, leaving 4 bases of the junction unmatched. The CDR3 DNA sequence: TGCGCCAGCAGCCAAGGGGACAGAAGAAGCACAGATACGCAGTATTTT. This encodes CASSQGDRRSTDTQYF.

The chain recombines TRBV21-1 with TRBJ1-5; the D call of TRBD1 is as the table states it, not checked on the DNA. TRBV21-1 is labeled a pseudogene. The CDR3 spans 17 residues. The CDR3 here is CASSARGQGDGNQPQHF. Written as DNA, the CDR3 is TGTGCCAGCAGCGCCCGAGGACAGGGCGACGGCAATCAGCCCCAGCATTTT.

The chain joins TRBV5-1 to TRBJ1-5, with 10 bases matching TRBD1. Trimming took 0 bases from V and 5 from J; bases not matched to a gene: 2. The length of the CDR3 is 15 residues. Germline assignment: CDR1 SGHRS and CDR2 YFSETQ. CDR3 loop: CASSLEGQGYQPQHF. The CDR3 DNA sequence: TGCGCCAGCAGCTTGGAGGGACAGGGGTATCAGCCCCAGCATTTT.

The V gene is TRBV29-1, the J gene TRBJ2-5; D gene ambiguous. V lost 2 bases and J lost 0, with 13 bases in between. Germline V CDR1 and CDR2: SQVTM, ANQGSEA. The CDR3 length is 15 residues. The CDR3 bases are TGCAGCGTTGAATTGGCCCTAGGGTACCAAGAGACCCAGTACTTC. It specifies CSVELALGYQETQYF.

The sample holds a few counts of this clonotype. This chain links TRBV29-1 with TRBJ2-1, with 8 nucleotides matching TRBD2. The CDR3 sequence is 14 residues long. Germline CDR1 SQVTM, CDR2 ANQGSEA. The ends lost 6 bases at V and 3 bases at J; junction bases unmatched: 7. The CDR3 DNA reads as TGCAGCGTATGGGCCCTAGCGGGCTACAATGAGCAGTTCTTC. This encodes CSVWALAGYNEQFF.

The chain employs TRBV29-1 and TRBJ1-1, with D perhaps TRBD1 (6 bases). The CDR3 sequence is 14 residues long. CDR1 is SQVTM and CDR2 is ANQGSEA in the germline V gene. V was pared by 5 bases and J by 4 bases, with 17 bases between. DNA for the CDR3: TGCAGCGTTAGGGGGGGGAGAGGGATCACTGAAGCTTTCTTT. Its translation: CSVRGGRGITEAFF.

The chain uses TRBV9 and TRBJ1-5; D is ambiguous. Germline-derived CDR1 and CDR2 are SGDLS and YYNGEE. V was shortened by 0 bases and J by 5 bases, with 6 bases between the two germline ends. The CDR3 totals 13 residues. CDR3: CASSVDRDQPQHF. The CDR3 coding sequence is TGTGCCAGCAGCGTAGACCGGGATCAGCCCCAGCATTTT.

This clonotype was counted between two and nine times. This chain uses TRBV12-3 or TRBV12-4 with TRBJ2-2; TRBD2 matches 12 bases. The CDR3 extends over 17 amino acids. Trimming cost V 7 bases and J 4 bases; bases outside gene matches: 10. CDR3 sequence: CASNLLAGGPTTGELFF. In DNA form, the CDR3 reads TGTGCCAGCAACCTCCTAGCGGGAGGGCCGACCACCGGGGAGCTGTTTTTT.